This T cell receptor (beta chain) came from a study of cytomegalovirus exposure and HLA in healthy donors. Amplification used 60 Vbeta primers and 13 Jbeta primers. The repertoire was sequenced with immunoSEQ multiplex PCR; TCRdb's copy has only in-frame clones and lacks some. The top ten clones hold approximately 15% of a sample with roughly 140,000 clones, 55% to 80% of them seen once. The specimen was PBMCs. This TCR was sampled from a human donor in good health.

In DNA, the CDR3 is TGTGCCAGCAGGAAGCCTAGCGGGGGGGAGCTGTTTTTT. This gives the protein CASRKPSGGELFF. The rearrangement links TRBV6-1 to TRBJ2-2, with TRBD2 matching 8 bases. This CDR3 has 13 residues. With 6 bases clipped from V and 8 bases from J, the junction kept 5 bases outside the gene matches. CDR1 and CDR2 from the germline V gene are MNHNS and SASEGT.